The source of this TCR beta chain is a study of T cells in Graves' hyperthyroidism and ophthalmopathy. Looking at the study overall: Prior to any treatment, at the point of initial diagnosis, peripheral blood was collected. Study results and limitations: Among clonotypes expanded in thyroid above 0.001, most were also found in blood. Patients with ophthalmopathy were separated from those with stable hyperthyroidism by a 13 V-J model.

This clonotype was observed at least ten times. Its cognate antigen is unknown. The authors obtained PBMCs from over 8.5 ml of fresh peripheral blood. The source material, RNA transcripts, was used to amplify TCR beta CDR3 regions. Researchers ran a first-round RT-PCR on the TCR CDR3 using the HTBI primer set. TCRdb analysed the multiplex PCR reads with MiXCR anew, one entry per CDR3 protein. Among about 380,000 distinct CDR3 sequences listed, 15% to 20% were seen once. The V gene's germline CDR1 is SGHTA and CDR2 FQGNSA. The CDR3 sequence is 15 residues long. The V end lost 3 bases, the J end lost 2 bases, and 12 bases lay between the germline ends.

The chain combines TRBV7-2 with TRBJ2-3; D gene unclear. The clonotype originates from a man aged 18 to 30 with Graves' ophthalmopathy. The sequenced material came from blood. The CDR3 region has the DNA TGTGCCAGCAGCTTTGCTAGGCGGACCACAGATACGCAGTATTTT. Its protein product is CASSFARRTTDTQYF. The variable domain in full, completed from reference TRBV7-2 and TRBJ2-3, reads GAGVSQSPSNKVTEKGKDVELRCDPISGHTALYWYRQSLGQGLEFLIYFQGNSAPDKSGLPSDRFSAERTGGSVSTLTIQRTQQEDSAVYLCASSFARRTTDTQYFGPGTRLTVL.